Below, 24 T cell receptor beta chains from the same sample are listed, as sequenced in a study of blood T cells in healthy people across ages (dated by TCRdb to between 2015 and 2016). The method was 5' RACE. The listed sequencing device is Illumina HiSeq 2500. A second 7 to 11 cycle PCR used a sample-barcoded 5' primer and a J-beta primer mix. TCRdb reprocessed the public reads (quality trimming at Q25 with fastp, clone calling with MiXCR) and kept in-frame beta chains. Rows are combined by CDR3 protein, so each entry shows the most common genes and DNA. The sample includes 1.5 million to 2 million distinct CDR3 sequences, with almost 35% observed a single time. Around 11% of the sample is held by the ten biggest clonotypes. The sequenced material came from blood. All receptors come from a woman aged 25 to 45 in good health.

The J gene is TRBJ2-7, the V gene TRBV28; the D is unclear. Germline loops: CDR1 MDHEN, CDR2 SYDVKM. CDR3 length: 15 residues. The V end lost 6 bases, the J end lost 4 bases, and 19 bases lay between the germline ends. The CDR3 loop is CASSPIRIFGYEQYF. The CDR3 nucleotides read TGTGCCAGCAGCCCGATCAGGATATTCGGGTACGAGCAGTACTTC.

This clonotype was detected only a few times. The chain uses TRBV6-5 and TRBJ1-1, with D perhaps TRBD1 (6 bases). The CDR3 spans 13 residues. V dropped 5 bases and J dropped 7 bases, with 14 bases sitting between them. Germline V CDR1 and CDR2: MNHEY, SVGAGI. The CDR3: CASSPGHGVEAFF. The CDR3 bases are TGTGCCAGCAGTCCGGGACACGGGGTTGAAGCTTTCTTT.

The V gene is TRBV6-1, the J gene TRBJ2-7, with 13 bases identical to TRBD2. The trim removed 7 bases at V and 7 bases at J, leaving 7 bases unmatched. The germline CDR1 and CDR2 sequences are MNHNS and SASEGT. The CDR3 runs to 14 residues. The CDR3 nucleotides read TGTGCCAGCAATAGGGGACTAGCGGGGAATGAGCAGTACTTC. It yields the protein CASNRGLAGNEQYF.

The rearrangement links TRBV9 to TRBJ1-1; 7 bases match TRBD1. The CDR3 runs 14 residues. Germline trimming cut 4 bases from V and 5 bases from J; bases unmatched to any gene: 8. Germline lookup yields CDR1 SGDLS and CDR2 YYNGEE. The CDR3 bases are TGTGCCAGCAGCCCTAGGACAGGACAGACTGAAGCTTTCTTT. Translation: CASSPRTGQTEAFF.

This clonotype has a handful of counts. The J gene is TRBJ2-7, the V gene TRBV28; D gene unclear. With 5 bases removed from V and 7 bases from J, the gap between germline ends came to 12 bases. CDR1 and CDR2 (germline): MDHEN, SYDVKM. The CDR3 runs 12 residues. DNA for the CDR3: TGTGCCAGCAGTCTCGTATTTGGGGAGCAGTACTTC. It yields the protein CASSLVFGEQYF.

The chain employs TRBV27 and TRBJ1-1; unclear D gene. In germline, CDR1 is MNHEY, CDR2 SMNVEV (reference sequence). The CDR3 is 16 amino acids. V lost 4 bases and J lost 5, with 20 bases in between. The DNA for the CDR3 is TGTGCCAGCAGTTCTAACAGTATCTCTGGTGGAACTGAAGCTTTCTTT. Residues: CASSSNSISGGTEAFF.

Of note for this clonotype: An end of the junction does not agree with germline; a read error may underlie this. J is TRBJ2-3 and V is TRBV29-1; 9 bases align to TRBD2. The length of the CDR3 is 14 residues. Germline V gives CDR1 SQVTM, CDR2 ANQGSEA. Here the CDR3 reads CNVEGLAGSDTQYF. In nucleotides, the CDR3 is TGCAACGTTGAGGGGCTAGCGGGATCCGATACGCAGTATTTT.

The chain uses TRBV7-9 and TRBJ1-4, with D possibly matching TRBD1 (6 bases). The CDR3 is made up of 15 amino acids. V lost 3 bases and J lost 5, with 13 bases in between. CDR1 and CDR2 (germline): SEHNR, FQNEAQ (reference sequence). CDR3: CASSFSTGRNEKLFF. In DNA form, the CDR3 reads TGTGCCAGCAGCTTCTCGACAGGTCGGAATGAAAAACTGTTTTTT.

In regard to this clonotype: A much larger clone differs by one base, so this may be a read error. The CDR3 DNA reads as TGTGCCAGCAGCCAGTCCACCCACAATGAGCAGTTCTTC. Its protein is CASSQSTHNEQFF. This rearrangement joins TRBV7-3 to TRBJ2-1; no definite D call. This CDR3 is 13 amino acids long. Between the trimmed V and J ends, which lost 5 bases and 5 bases, there was a span of 10 bases. CDR1 is SGHTA and CDR2 is FQGTGA in the germline V gene.

The chain joins TRBV5-1 to TRBJ2-7; maybe TRBD1 (5 bases). V was pared by 0 bases and J by 3 bases, with 16 bases between. CDR1 SGHRS and CDR2 YFSETQ come from the germline V gene. This CDR3 is built from 16 residues. CDR3: CASSLGPIGQGYEQYF. The CDR3 nucleotides read TGCGCCAGCAGCTTGGGGCCTATCGGGCAGGGCTACGAGCAGTACTTC.

As for this clonotype: This could be a read error, since a much larger clone is one nucleotide away. This chain links TRBV7-2 with TRBJ2-5; D might be TRBD2 (7 bases). CDR1 and CDR2 from the germline V gene are SGHTA and FQGNSA. This CDR3 spans 16 amino acids. The CDR3 sequence: CASSLRAGATQEAQYF. DNA for the CDR3: TGTGCCAGCAGCTTACGGGCGGGGGCGACCCAAGAGGCCCAGTACTTC. The complete variable domain, with remaining parts taken from reference TRBV7-2 and TRBJ2-5, reads GAGVSQSPSNKVTEKGKDVELRCDPISGHTALYWYRQSLGQGLEFLIYFQGNSAPDKSGLPSDRFSAERTGGSVSTLTIQRTQQEDSAVYLCASSLRAGATQEAQYFGPGTRLLVL.

V is TRBV5-1 and J is TRBJ2-7; 10 nucleotides align to TRBD2. Germline V gene lookup returns CDR1 SGHRS and CDR2 YFSETQ. Trimming at V came to 4 bases and at J to 0 bases, leaving 4 bases not matched to a gene. The CDR3 runs to 15 residues. The CDR3 DNA is TGCGCCAGCAGCGTACTAGCGGGGAGCTCCTACGAGCAGTACTTC. Translation gives CASSVLAGSSYEQYF.

V usage is TRBV7-3 and J usage is TRBJ1-2; D gene unclear. Germline CDR1 SGHTA, CDR2 FQGTGA. V shed 4 bases and J shed 4 bases, with 16 bases lying between them. CDR3 length: 15 amino acids. As DNA, the CDR3 is TGTGCCAGCAGCTCACTACTCCAGGTTAGCTATGGCTACACCTTC. Translated: CASSSLLQVSYGYTF.

This clonotype was detected a few times. V gene TRBV20-1 combines with J gene TRBJ1-6; 8 bases match TRBD1. The germline CDR1 and CDR2 sequences are DFQATT and SNEGSKA (reference sequence). Trimming cost V 6 bases and J 7 bases; bases outside gene matches: 8. This CDR3 spans 14 amino acids. CDR3 protein: CSARWTGPNSPLHF. The CDR3 DNA reads as TGCAGTGCCCGATGGACAGGGCCCAATTCACCCCTCCACTTT.

V gene TRBV9 combines with J gene TRBJ1-4; 12 bases match TRBD1. The CDR3 has 18 amino acids. With 0 bases clipped from V and 3 bases from J, the junction kept 6 bases outside the gene matches. Germline lookup yields CDR1 SGDLS and CDR2 YYNGEE. The DNA of the CDR3 is TGTGCCAGCAGCGTAGAGTTGGGACAGGGGGCGGCTAATGAAAAACTGTTTTTT. Protein: CASSVELGQGAANEKLFF.

This clonotype has a handful of counts. The chain uses TRBV12-3 or TRBV12-4 and TRBJ2-3; perhaps TRBD2 as D (5 bases). The V gene lost 8 bases and the J gene lost 3 bases, with 21 bases spanning the gap. CDR3 size: 16 residues. Here the CDR3 reads CASRPPRGEGTDTQYF. The DNA of the CDR3 is TGTGCCAGCCGGCCCCCACGGGGAGAAGGAACAGATACGCAGTATTTT.

The chain uses TRBV7-9 and TRBJ1-6, with a possible D match to TRBD1 (5 bases). The CDR3 length is 15 residues. In germline, CDR1 is SEHNR, CDR2 FQNEAQ (reference sequence). V dropped 4 bases and J dropped 8 bases, with 15 bases sitting between them. CDR3 in amino acids: CASSYQGQMDSPLHF. The CDR3 DNA reads as TGTGCCAGCAGCTACCAGGGCCAGATGGATTCACCCCTCCACTTT.

The sample holds a few counts of this clonotype. J is TRBJ2-7 and V is TRBV7-2; 10 bases fit TRBD2. Germline CDR1 is SGHTA and CDR2 is FQGNSA. The CDR3 spans 17 residues. V lost 1 base and J lost 6; bases outside the gene matches: 12. CDR3 in amino acids: CASSLVGQASGSGEQYF. Written as DNA, the CDR3 is TGTGCCAGCAGCTTAGTAGGGCAGGCTAGCGGGAGTGGCGAGCAGTACTTC.

The chain employs TRBV4-1 and TRBJ1-2, with 7 bases that match TRBD1. This CDR3 region has 14 residues. The germline CDR1 and CDR2 sequences are MGHRA and YSYEKL. J lost 5 bases, V lost 5 bases, and 8 bases had no gene match. The CDR3: CASSFRTGGYGYTF. The CDR3 nucleotides are TGCGCCAGCAGCTTTAGGACAGGAGGGTATGGCTACACCTTC.

V is TRBV7-2 and J is TRBJ2-2; D unclear. The CDR3 runs to 13 residues. Germline V lookup: CDR1 SGHTA, CDR2 FQGNSA. V lost 5 bases and J lost 9, with 13 bases in between. This chain's CDR3 is CASSHGPKRELFF. CDR3 bases: TGTGCCAGCAGCCACGGTCCCAAAAGGGAGCTGTTTTTT.

The DNA of the CDR3 is TGCGCCAGCAGCTCATATCATTTTACAGGGGGGCATGAGCAGTTCTTC. It encodes CASSSYHFTGGHEQFF. The chain has TRBV5-1 and TRBJ2-1; TRBD1 matches 8 bases. J was trimmed by 8 bases and V by 3 bases; bases with no gene match: 13. Looked up from germline, CDR1 is SGHRS and CDR2 is YFSETQ. The CDR3 consists of 16 residues.

This clonotype appeared a single time. This chain uses TRBV20-1 with TRBJ1-4, with D perhaps matching TRBD1 (5 bases). V shed 6 bases and J shed 8 bases, with 22 bases lying between them. The CDR3 has 15 amino acids. Germline V gives CDR1 DFQATT, CDR2 SNEGSKA (reference sequence). CDR3 loop: CSATRLATGTEKLFF. DNA of the CDR3: TGCAGTGCCACCAGATTGGCCACAGGAACCGAAAAACTGTTTTTT.

The rearrangement uses TRBV5-1 and TRBJ2-1; 9 nucleotides agree with TRBD1. CDR3 length: 16 residues. The trim removed 6 bases at V and 4 bases at J, leaving 11 bases unmatched. Germline V gives CDR1 SGHRS, CDR2 YFSETQ. CDR3 loop: CASTPGQGNRYNEQFF. The CDR3 coding sequence is TGCGCCAGCACCCCGGGACAGGGTAACCGATACAATGAGCAGTTCTTC.

The genes are TRBV21-1 and TRBJ1-2. TRBV21-1 is termed a pseudogene. The CDR3 length is 8 residues. CDR3 protein: CVGWGYTF. The CDR3 bases are TGTGTAGGCTGGGGCTACACCTTC.